Listed here are 13 T cell receptor beta chains from one sample, sequenced in a study of T-cell reconstitution after alpha-beta-depleted transplantation in children. No antigen has been identified for these receptors. The TCRbeta library was prepared with unique molecular identifiers. TCRdb re-derived calls from the PCR reads in MiXCR, one entry per CDR3 protein. Of tens of thousands of distinct CDR3 sequences listed, under 6.5% are singletons. Study-wide findings and caveats: Alpha-beta T cells present about two months after transplant were reported to originate from several hundred expanded graft clones.

The material was peripheral blood, obtained 60 days after TCRalphabeta/CD19-depleted stem cell transplant. The origin of the receptors is a child less than two years old who had a stem cell transplant for acute myeloid leukemia, so the T cells may come from the graft donor.

The rearrangement joins TRBV4-3 to TRBJ2-4; D may be TRBD1 or TRBD2 (6 bases each). The CDR3 runs to 18 residues. The V gene lost 1 base and the J gene lost 2 bases, with 18 bases spanning the gap. The germline V gene encodes CDR1 LGHNA and CDR2 YSLEER. DNA for the CDR3: TGCGCCAGCAGCCAAGGGGCAGGAGGGGGGTTACCCAAAAACATTCAGTACTTC. This gives the protein CASSQGAGGGLPKNIQYF.

This clonotype was observed many times. The V call is TRBV4-2, the J call TRBJ2-3; D call uncertain. Trimming shortened V by 1 base and J by 5 bases, and 13 bases separated the two germline ends. The CDR3 is made up of 15 amino acids. In germline, CDR1 is LGHNA, CDR2 YNFKEQ. This CDR3 is CASSQVRGKVDTQYF. DNA of the CDR3: TGTGCCAGCAGCCAAGTTCGTGGGAAGGTAGATACGCAGTATTTT.

This clonotype was counted many times. This chain's CDR3 is CASSQDRTNYGYTF. The CDR3 DNA reads as TGCGCCAGCAGCCAAGATCGGACGAACTATGGCTACACCTTC. This chain joins TRBV4-3 and TRBJ1-2, with D unresolved. The germline CDR1 and CDR2 sequences are LGHNA and YSLEER. This CDR3 has 14 amino acids. V was clipped by 0 bases and J by 2 bases, with 7 bases between them.

This clonotype was seen repeatedly, ten times or more. J is TRBJ1-2 and V is TRBV9; D may be TRBD1 (5 bases). Trimming took 2 bases from V and 8 from J, leaving 10 bases between them. The CDR3 runs to 12 residues. Looked up from germline, CDR1 is SGDLS and CDR2 is YYNGEE. Here the CDR3 DNA reads TGTGCCAGCAGCGTGGGGGACCGGGGCTACACCTTC. Translated, it gives CASSVGDRGYTF.

This clonotype was found many times. The chain uses TRBV19 and TRBJ2-5; D not resolved. In germline, CDR1 is LNHDA, CDR2 SQIVND (reference sequence). The CDR3 contains 14 residues. Between the trimmed V and J ends, which lost 5 bases and 5 bases, there was a span of 15 bases. In DNA form, the CDR3 reads TGTGCCAGTAGTGTTCTCGAGAGGCTGGAGACCCAGTACTTC. This encodes CASSVLERLETQYF.

This clonotype was seen ten or more times. The chain joins TRBV29-1 to TRBJ2-3; no definite D call. This CDR3 region has 15 residues. Per the germline V gene, CDR1 is SQVTM and CDR2 is ANQGSEA. Trimming pared 3 bases from V and 0 bases from J, leaving 13 bases between. CDR3 nucleotide sequence: TGCAGCGTTGAGGGGAAAGTTCCTAGCACAGATACGCAGTATTTT. Its translation: CSVEGKVPSTDTQYF.

This clonotype was counted ten times or more. The gene calls are TRBV5-5 and TRBJ2-1; D possibly corresponds to TRBD2 (6 bases). The CDR3 has 13 amino acids. With 2 bases removed from V and 6 bases from J, the gap between germline ends came to 9 bases. The germline V gene encodes CDR1 SGHKS and CDR2 YYEKEE (reference sequence). CDR3 sequence (DNA): TGTGCCAGCAGCTTCCGGGACTTCAATGAGCAGTTCTTC. It codes for CASSFRDFNEQFF.

Many counts were recorded for this clonotype. The CDR3 reads CASSLIADLNTEAFF. CDR3 DNA: TGTGCCAGCAGCTTAATTGCAGACCTGAACACTGAAGCTTTCTTT. V and J are TRBV7-2 and TRBJ1-1; D is uncertain. Per germline, CDR1 SGHTA and CDR2 FQGNSA. This CDR3 has 15 amino acids. V lost 2 bases, J lost 0 bases, and 10 bases lay in between.

There are many counts of this clonotype. The chain is built from TRBV28 and TRBJ2-7, with 8 bases aligning to TRBD1. Per the germline V gene, CDR1 is MDHEN and CDR2 is SYDVKM. With 4 bases clipped from V and 3 bases from J, the junction kept 5 bases outside the gene matches. The CDR3 consists of 14 residues. The CDR3 nucleotides are TGTGCCAGCAGTTCCGGACAGGGAATCTACGAGCAGTACTTC. Translating gives CASSSGQGIYEQYF.

Many counts were recorded for this clonotype. The rearrangement joins TRBV4-2 to TRBJ1-2; the D gene is possibly TRBD1 (5 bases). Trimming took off 3 bases at V and 3 bases at J, with 5 bases between the two ends. CDR1 and CDR2 from the germline V gene are LGHNA and YNFKEQ. This CDR3 is built from 12 residues. CDR3 DNA: TGTGCCAGCAGCCACAGGGACTATGGCTACACCTTC. As protein: CASSHRDYGYTF.

At least ten counts were recorded for this clonotype. The chain combines TRBV10-3 with TRBJ1-5; 9 bases match TRBD1. The CDR3 is 15 amino acids. V was clipped by 0 bases and J by 4 bases; unmatched bases: 1. In germline, CDR1 is ENHRY, CDR2 SYGVKD. Here the CDR3 reads CAISESGQGNQPQHF. CDR3 DNA: TGTGCCATCAGTGAGTCGGGACAGGGTAATCAGCCCCAGCATTTT.

This clonotype appeared many times. V is TRBV7-9 and J is TRBJ2-3, with TRBD2 identical over 8 bases. V trimming: 5 bases; J trimming: 3 bases; junction bases outside the gene matches: 10. The V gene's germline CDR1 is SEHNR and CDR2 FQNEAQ (reference sequence). The CDR3 is made up of 16 amino acids. CDR3 nucleotides: TGTGCCAGCAGCCCACCCCGCACGGGGGGGACAGATACGCAGTATTTT. This sequence encodes CASSPPRTGGTDTQYF.

At least ten counts were recorded for this clonotype. V usage is TRBV12-3 or TRBV12-4 and J usage is TRBJ2-7; 8 nucleotides match TRBD1. The CDR3 runs 15 residues. V gave up 6 bases and J gave up 0 bases; unmatched junction bases: 7. This CDR3 reads CASSARTGTSYEQYF. For the CDR3, the DNA is TGTGCCAGCAGCGCCAGGACAGGGACCTCCTACGAGCAGTACTTC.